These 5 T cell receptor beta chains were sequenced from one sample in a study of PD-L1 blockade in urothelial cancer. Produced via immunoSEQ multiplex PCR; TCRdb's table is partial and in-frame only. The sample has roughly 84,000 clones, around 76% seen once. Sequenced material: PBMCs, taken around atezolizumab (anti-PD-L1) treatment. The receptors come from a man in his 70s with urothelial cancer.

V gene TRBV5-5 combines with J gene TRBJ2-5, with D maybe TRBD1 (5 bases). This CDR3 comprises 15 residues. Germline V CDR1 and CDR2: SGHKS, YYEKEE (reference sequence). V was cut by 5 bases and J by 5 bases, with 19 bases left in between. The CDR3 sequence is CASRQDLDLPETQYF. The DNA for the CDR3 is TGTGCCAGCAGACAGGACCTAGATCTCCCTGAGACCCAGTACTTC.

This clone was recorded only once. This sequence joins TRBV6-6 and TRBJ2-7, with 8 bases fitting TRBD1. The CDR3 sequence is 14 residues long. CDR1 and CDR2 (germline): MNHNY, SVGAGI (reference sequence). After removal of 6 bases from V and 1 base from J, the junction contained 5 bases not matched to a gene. The CDR3 region has the DNA TGTGCCAGCAGACCCCGGACAGGGTCCTACGAGCAGTACTTC. Its protein is CASRPRTGSYEQYF.

The CDR3 nucleotides are TGCACCAGCAGCCAAGACTCCCCTAGCATAACTGTAACAGGAGCGGGAACCCACTACGAGCAGTACTTC. It translates to CTSSQDSPSITVTGAGTHYEQYF. This chain connects TRBV1 to TRBJ2-7; the table's D gene call, TRBD2, was not cross checked with the DNA. TRBV1 is a documented pseudogene. The CDR3 has 23 residues.

This clone showed up just a few times. The rearrangement links TRBV30 to TRBJ2-5; 9 bases fit TRBD2. Trimming removed 2 bases from V and 3 bases from J; junction bases left unmatched: 1. The germline V gene encodes CDR1 GTSNPN and CDR2 SVGIG (reference sequence). The CDR3 has 13 amino acids. The CDR3 DNA reads TGTGCCTGGAGTAGCGGGAGGAAAGAGACCCAGTACTTC. Its translation is CAWSSGRKETQYF.

This clone has more than one count but fewer than ten. This chain joins TRBV30 and TRBJ1-3; D unclear. The CDR3 spans 12 residues. V was cut by 8 bases and J by 4 bases, with 12 bases left in between. CDR1 is GTSNPN and CDR2 is SVGIG in the germline V gene (reference sequence). The CDR3 nucleotides read TGTGCCCGTAAATCCTCGGGAAACACCATATATTTT. It codes for CARKSSGNTIYF.